Detailed here is one T cell receptor (beta chain). What it binds is not known. The data were taken from a study of cytomegalovirus exposure and HLA in healthy donors. Overall study results and limits: Cytomegalovirus status was reportedly diagnosed by the classifier with high sensitivity and specificity.

Sequencing used immunoSEQ multiplex PCR; TCRdb keeps in-frame clones, though not all of them. The table lists under 200,000 clones, roughly 86% of them singletons. The CDR3 consists of 14 residues. Germline-derived CDR1 and CDR2 are MNHEY and SVGAGI. Trimming cost V 2 bases and J 5 bases, with 12 bases left between them. The chain combines TRBV6-5 with TRBJ1-2; possible D gene TRBD1, 5 bases. The sequence was collected from a woman aged 18-30 years in good health and CMV-seropositive. The specimen was PBMCs. CDR3 in amino acids: CASSYVRQGYGYTF. In DNA form, the CDR3 reads TGTGCCAGCAGTTACGTACGCCAGGGATATGGCTACACCTTC.